This T cell receptor beta chain originates from a study of sequential checkpoint blockade in melanoma. Some clones are missing from TCRdb's copy, which holds only in-frame ones; the method was immunoSEQ multiplex PCR. The sample includes roughly 20,000 clones, 80% to 90% seen only once; the top ten take 36%. Treatment noted: randomized to nivolumab then ipilimumab (arm A) or the reverse (arm B). This CDR3 region has 15 residues. Per the germline V gene, CDR1 is MNHNY and CDR2 is SVGAGI (reference sequence). The junction had 1 base not matched to a gene; V was cut back by 6 bases and J by 4 bases. Sequencing used CD8+ T cells sorted from blood (inferred from file names), obtained from a patient given nivolumab and ipilimumab in sequence. The receptor was derived from a human donor with melanoma. The chain uses TRBV6-6 and TRBJ2-1; 15 nucleotides line up with TRBD2. In DNA form, the CDR3 reads TGTGCCAGCAGGGGGACTAGCGGGGGGTACAATGAGCAGTTCTTC. This encodes CASRGTSGGYNEQFF.